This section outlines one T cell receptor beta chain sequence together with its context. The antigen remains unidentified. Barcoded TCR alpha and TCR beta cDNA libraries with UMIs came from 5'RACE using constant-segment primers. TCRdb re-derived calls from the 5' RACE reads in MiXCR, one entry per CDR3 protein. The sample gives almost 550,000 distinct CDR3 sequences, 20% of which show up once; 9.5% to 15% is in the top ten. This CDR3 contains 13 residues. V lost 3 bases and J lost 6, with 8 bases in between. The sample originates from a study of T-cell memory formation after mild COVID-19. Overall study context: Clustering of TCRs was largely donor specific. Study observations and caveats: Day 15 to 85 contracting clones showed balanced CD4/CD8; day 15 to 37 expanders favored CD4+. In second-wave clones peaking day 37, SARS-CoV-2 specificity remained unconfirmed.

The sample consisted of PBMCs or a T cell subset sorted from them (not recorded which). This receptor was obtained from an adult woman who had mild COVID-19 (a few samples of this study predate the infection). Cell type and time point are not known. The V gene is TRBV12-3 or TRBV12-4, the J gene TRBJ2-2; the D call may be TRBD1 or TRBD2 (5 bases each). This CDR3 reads CASSFGDAGELFF. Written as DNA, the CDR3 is TGTGCCAGCAGTTTCGGGGACGCCGGGGAGCTGTTTTTT.